The 30 T cell receptor beta chains reported below all come from one sample, sequenced in a study of T cell responses to AZD1222 COVID-19 vaccine. Measured with immunoSEQ multiplex PCR; TCRdb has only the in-frame clones, and not every one. Altogether fewer than 200,000 clones are present, around 94% being singletons, with the ten largest covering approximately 4%. This specimen was peripheral blood, taken 28 days after the second dose of the MenACWY control vaccine. These receptors all stem from an adult who received the MenACWY meningococcal vaccine as a control.

The chain has TRBV30 and TRBJ2-2; TRBD2 aligns across 12 bases. With V trimmed by 8 bases and J by 7 bases, 11 bases remained unmatched. Germline CDR1 is GTSNPN and CDR2 is SVGIG (reference sequence). This CDR3 has 15 residues. The CDR3 nucleotides are TGTGCCGCCCCTAGCGGGAGGGCCTGGGGCGGGGAGCTGTTTTTT. Translated: CAAPSGRAWGGELFF. Full variable domain (missing parts from reference TRBV30 and TRBJ2-2): SQTIHQWPATLVQPVGSPLSLECTVEGTSNPNLYWYRQAAGRGLQLLFYSVGIGQISSEVPQNLSASRPQDRQFILSSKKLLLSDSGFYLCAAPSGRAWGGELFFGEGSRLTVL.

The rearrangement uses TRBV3-1 (or the pseudogene TRBV3-2) and TRBJ2-7, with D tentatively TRBD2 (5 bases). Germline CDR1 is LGHDT and CDR2 is YNNKEL (reference sequence). Trimming stripped 4 bases from V and 0 bases from J, with 16 bases between. This CDR3 is built from 16 residues. CDR3 region: CASSRALAGLSYEQYF. The CDR3 nucleotides are TGTGCCAGCAGCCGAGCTCTGGCTGGACTCTCCTACGAGCAGTACTTC.

The genes are TRBV6-5 and TRBJ1-1; no reliable D call. V shed 7 bases and J shed 4 bases, with 16 bases lying between them. Germline-derived CDR1 and CDR2 are MNHEY and SVGAGI. The CDR3 extends over 14 amino acids. The CDR3 DNA reads TGTGCCAGCACCCCGTTCGGGGTTCGCACTGAAGCTTTCTTT. This gives the protein CASTPFGVRTEAFF.

The rearrangement links TRBV7-9 to TRBJ1-1, with D possibly TRBD1 on 5 matching bases. The V gene's germline CDR1 is SEHNR and CDR2 FQNEAQ (reference sequence). The CDR3 has 14 residues. V gave up 0 bases and J gave up 1 base, with 6 bases separating them. CDR3 in amino acids: CASSLAGPNTEAFF. The CDR3 DNA follows: TGTGCCAGCAGCTTAGCGGGGCCGAACACTGAAGCTTTCTTT.

The chain combines TRBV7-8 with TRBJ1-2; weak D call: TRBD1 (6 bases). The CDR3 loop spans 14 amino acids. Germline V gives CDR1 SGHVS, CDR2 FQNEAQ. V was clipped by 3 bases and J by 8 bases, with 16 bases between them. CDR3 nucleotides: TGTGCCAGCAGCTTGGGACATCTTTCAGGCGGCTACACCTTC. This translates into CASSLGHLSGGYTF.

This rearrangement joins TRBV7-2 to TRBJ2-1; 9 bases fit TRBD2. This CDR3 region has 15 residues. Trimming removed 5 bases from V and 5 bases from J; junction bases left unmatched: 7. Germline CDR1 reads SGHTA; CDR2 reads FQGNSA. The chain's CDR3 is CASSLGTSPHNEQFF. The CDR3 region has the DNA TGTGCCAGCAGCCTTGGGACTAGCCCCCACAATGAGCAGTTCTTC.

This clone was counted once. The chain links TRBV10-3 to TRBJ2-1; 9 bases line up with TRBD2. This CDR3 region has 14 residues. Germline V gene sequence: CDR1 ENHRY, CDR2 SYGVKD. V was clipped by 4 bases and J by 7 bases; unmatched bases: 5. The CDR3 sequence is CAISALREGNEQFF. CDR3 DNA: TGTGCCATCAGTGCATTGCGGGAGGGTAATGAGCAGTTCTTC.

The chain recombines TRBV28 with TRBJ2-5; perhaps TRBD1 as D (5 bases). Between the trimmed V and J ends, which lost 2 bases and 4 bases, there was a span of 5 bases. Germline-derived CDR1 and CDR2 are MDHEN and SYDVKM. The CDR3 loop spans 12 amino acids. The CDR3 nucleotides read TGTGCCAGCAGTTTACAGGGAGAGACCCAGTACTTC. It encodes CASSLQGETQYF.

This clone has more than one count but fewer than ten. The sample contains more than one DNA sequence encoding this CDR3. The chain has TRBV7-9 and TRBJ2-7, with D unclear. Trimming took 4 bases from V and 0 from J, leaving 7 bases between them. The CDR3 covers 13 residues. Germline CDR1 SEHNR, CDR2 FQNEAQ (reference sequence). The CDR3 here is CASSSTASYEQYF. CDR3 nucleotide sequence: TGTGCCAGCAGCTCGACGGCCTCCTACGAGCAGTACTTC.

This clone was seen only once. As DNA, the CDR3 is TGTGCCAGCAGCCCTGATAAGGGGACAGGGCTGTTCTTC. Protein product: CASSPDKGTGLFF. This chain links TRBV9 with TRBJ2-1; 9 nucleotides line up with TRBD1. Germline CDR1 SGDLS, CDR2 YYNGEE. The CDR3 length is 13 residues. The V segment lost 4 bases and the J segment 15 bases; nucleotides outside the gene matches: 11.

The rearrangement links TRBV13 to TRBJ2-1; tentatively, D is TRBD2 (5 bases). The length of the CDR3 is 13 residues. Trimming took 3 bases from V and 9 from J, leaving 12 bases between them. Germline-derived CDR1 and CDR2 are PRHDT and FYEKMQ (reference sequence). The CDR3 sequence is CASSFQGGGEQFF. The DNA of the CDR3 is TGTGCCAGCAGCTTCCAAGGAGGCGGTGAGCAGTTCTTC.

The chain employs TRBV7-9 and TRBJ2-7; TRBD1 matches at 11 bases. With 8 bases clipped from V and 4 bases from J, the junction kept 4 bases outside the gene matches. This CDR3 region has 13 residues. Germline V lookup: CDR1 SEHNR, CDR2 FQNEAQ (reference sequence). The CDR3 DNA sequence: TGTGCCAGCGGGGGACAGGGGGTGTACGAGCAGTACTTC. Protein: CASGGQGVYEQYF.

The V gene is TRBV28, the J gene TRBJ1-5; D is ambiguous. Germline-derived CDR1 and CDR2 are MDHEN and SYDVKM. The V end lost 8 bases, the J end lost 1 base, and 12 bases lay between the germline ends. The CDR3 has 14 amino acids. In DNA form, the CDR3 reads TGTGCCAGCGGGTTGGACGCCAGCAATCAGCCCCAGCATTTT. Translation gives CASGLDASNQPQHF.

This clone is a singleton in its sample. The V gene is TRBV7-8, the J gene TRBJ2-1, with D perhaps matching TRBD1 or TRBD2 (5 bases each). Trimming cost V 1 base and J 5 bases, with 12 bases left between them. This CDR3 comprises 15 residues. CDR1 and CDR2 (germline): SGHVS, FQNEAQ. The CDR3 DNA reads TGTGCCAGCAGCTTAGGAGGGACGAGAAACAATGAGCAGTTCTTC. Its protein product is CASSLGGTRNNEQFF.

V and J are TRBV5-6 and TRBJ1-2; D ambiguous. V was trimmed by 4 bases and J by 6 bases, leaving 16 bases between them. CDR1 and CDR2 from the germline V gene are SGHDT and YYEEEE. The CDR3 totals 14 residues. CDR3 nucleotides: TGTGCCAGCAGCGCCTTCGCTAGGGAGGATGGCTACACCTTC. Protein product: CASSAFAREDGYTF.

V and J are TRBV30 and TRBJ2-3; perhaps TRBD1 as D (6 bases). The germline V and J ends were trimmed by 2 bases and 4 bases, with 10 bases remaining between them. CDR1 GTSNPN and CDR2 SVGIG come from the germline V gene (reference sequence). CDR3 length equals 13 residues. The CDR3 loop is CAWSRGKPDTQYF. The DNA of the CDR3 is TGTGCCTGGAGTAGGGGGAAACCAGATACGCAGTATTTT. Full variable domain (missing parts from reference TRBV30 and TRBJ2-3): SQTIHQWPATLVQPVGSPLSLECTVEGTSNPNLYWYRQAAGRGLQLLFYSVGIGQISSEVPQNLSASRPQDRQFILSSKKLLLSDSGFYLCAWSRGKPDTQYFGPGTRLTVL.

This chain uses TRBV6-5 with TRBJ2-6; D unresolved. The CDR3 has 14 residues. CDR1 is MNHEY and CDR2 is SVGAGI in the germline V gene. Deletions cut 6 bases from V and 2 bases from J, with 8 bases between. CDR3 DNA sequence: TGTGCCAGCAGACCTGGGGCTGGGGCCAACGTCCTGACTTTC. Its translation is CASRPGAGANVLTF.

The chain couples TRBV9 to TRBJ1-1, with no clear D. The CDR3 runs to 14 residues. V lost 6 bases to trimming and J lost 5 bases, with 17 bases between them. CDR1 and CDR2 (germline): SGDLS, YYNGEE. CDR3: CASTPMGSGTEAFF. DNA of the CDR3: TGTGCCAGCACCCCGATGGGGAGCGGGACTGAAGCTTTCTTT.

V gene TRBV29-1 combines with J gene TRBJ2-1; 12 nucleotides align to TRBD2. Germline trimming cut 1 base from V and 3 bases from J; bases unmatched to any gene: 1. CDR1 and CDR2 (germline): SQVTM, ANQGSEA. The CDR3 totals 15 residues. The CDR3 reads CSVEGLAGVYNEQFF. DNA of the CDR3: TGCAGCGTTGAAGGACTAGCGGGAGTCTACAATGAGCAGTTCTTC.

V is TRBV5-1 and J is TRBJ1-3; tentative D call: TRBD1 (5 bases). Trimming removed 4 bases from V and 0 bases from J, with 8 bases in between. There are 14 residues in the CDR3. CDR1 is SGHRS and CDR2 is YFSETQ in the germline V gene. The CDR3 loop reads CASSPGGSGNTIYF. The CDR3 DNA sequence: TGCGCCAGCAGCCCGGGGGGCTCTGGAAACACCATATATTTT.

The rearrangement joins TRBV7-9 to TRBJ1-3; D call uncertain. The CDR3 length is 15 residues. Trimming took off 1 base at V and 0 bases at J, with 7 bases between the two ends. Germline loops: CDR1 SEHNR, CDR2 FQNEAQ (reference sequence). Here the CDR3 DNA reads TGTGCCAGCAGCTTAGTCAGACCCTCTGGAAACACCATATATTTT. This gives the protein CASSLVRPSGNTIYF.

The CDR3 loop is CASSQESRESSYEQYF. CDR3 sequence (DNA): TGCGCCAGCAGCCAAGAGTCCAGGGAGAGCTCCTACGAGCAGTACTTC. The chain has TRBV4-1 and TRBJ2-7; D tentatively reads TRBD1 or TRBD2 (5 bases each). Trimming removed 0 bases from V and 0 bases from J, with 12 bases in between. From germline, CDR1 is MGHRA and CDR2 YSYEKL. The CDR3 extends over 16 amino acids.

The gene calls are TRBV28 and TRBJ1-5; D unresolved. The germline CDR1 and CDR2 sequences are MDHEN and SYDVKM. The CDR3 has 12 amino acids. Trimming stripped 5 bases from V and 6 bases from J, with 8 bases between. CDR3: CASSQPPQPQHF. The CDR3, as DNA: TGTGCCAGCAGTCAACCCCCTCAGCCCCAGCATTTT.

The J gene is TRBJ2-5, the V gene TRBV3-1 (or the pseudogene TRBV3-2); 7 bases fit TRBD1. The CDR3 loop spans 16 amino acids. Looked up from germline, CDR1 is LGHDT and CDR2 is YNNKEL (reference sequence). The V gene end was trimmed by 4 bases and the J gene end by 4 bases; junction bases not matched to a gene: 12. CDR3 loop: CASSLRGQGITETQYF. The CDR3, as DNA: TGTGCCAGCAGCCTTAGGGGGCAGGGAATTACAGAGACCCAGTACTTC.

The rearrangement uses TRBV5-4 and TRBJ1-4; TRBD1 matches 9 bases. V shed 4 bases and J 8 bases; nucleotides not matched to a gene: 6. This CDR3 is built from 14 residues. CDR1 SGHNT and CDR2 YYREEE come from the germline V gene (reference sequence). CDR3 DNA sequence: TGTGCCAGCAGCGGAGGGACAGGGCGGGAAAAACTGTTTTTT. Amino acids: CASSGGTGREKLFF.

The chain combines TRBV28 with TRBJ2-7, with D possibly being TRBD2 (6 bases). V was cut by 6 bases and J by 2 bases, with 17 bases left in between. From germline, CDR1 is MDHEN and CDR2 SYDVKM. The CDR3 extends over 15 amino acids. Here the CDR3 DNA reads TGTGCCAGCAGCATACAAGCGGGTTTGCCCTACGAGCAGTACTTC. Its protein product is CASSIQAGLPYEQYF.

The V call is TRBV18, the J call TRBJ2-7; D not resolved. The CDR3 is 13 residues long. Trimming took off 3 bases at V and 7 bases at J, with 13 bases between the two ends. Germline V lookup: CDR1 KGHSH, CDR2 LQKENI. DNA for the CDR3: TGTGCCAGCTCACCTGCCGGGTCCTGGGAGCAGTACTTC. This translates into CASSPAGSWEQYF.

The chain joins TRBV28 to TRBJ2-7; the match to TRBD2 covers 8 bases. Germline trimming cut 3 bases from V and 2 bases from J; bases unmatched to any gene: 3. Germline CDR1 and CDR2: MDHEN and SYDVKM. The CDR3 sequence is 14 residues long. CDR3 in DNA: TGTGCCAGCAGTTTTTCAGCGGGAGCCTACGAGCAGTACTTC. The encoded protein is CASSFSAGAYEQYF. Based on the CDR3 plus reference TRBV28 and TRBJ2-7, the full variable domain is DVKVTQSSRYLVKRTGEKVFLECVQDMDHENMFWYRQDPGLGLRLIYFSYDVKMKEKGDIPEGYSVSREKKERFSLILESASTNQTSMYLCASSFSAGAYEQYFGPGTRLTVT.

The chain uses TRBV13 and TRBJ1-2; TRBD1 matches 10 bases. CDR3 length: 17 residues. Unmatched junction bases numbered 14, after V lost 5 bases and J lost 5 bases. Germline values: CDR1 PRHDT, CDR2 FYEKMQ (reference sequence). In DNA, the CDR3 is TGTGCCAGCAGCGCCCGGGACAGGGGAATAAGGGAGTATGGCTACACCTTC. Its translation is CASSARDRGIREYGYTF.

The chain links TRBV28 to TRBJ1-2, with D unresolved. V was pared by 6 bases and J by 8 bases, with 10 bases between. CDR3 length equals 11 residues. The V gene's germline CDR1 is MDHEN and CDR2 SYDVKM. As DNA, the CDR3 is TGTGCCAGCAGACACCCGGGAGGCTACACCTTC. Translated, it gives CASRHPGGYTF.